This T cell receptor (beta chain) was found in a study of blood T cell repertoires in COVID-19. Sequenced by immunoSEQ multiplex PCR; TCRdb stores in-frame clones only, minus some. Of roughly 370,000 clones listed, just under 90% were seen once; the top ten hold roughly 9.4%. Trimming left V 3 bases short and J 7 bases short, with 7 bases between. Germline CDR1 and CDR2: DFQATT and SNEGSKA (reference sequence). The CDR3 totals 11 residues. The sequenced sample was PBMCs or T cells enriched from blood (not recorded which). The TCR sequence derives from a woman between 45 and 60 years old who had recovered from COVID-19. The chain joins TRBV20-1 to TRBJ2-1; D perhaps matches TRBD2 (6 bases). CDR3 amino acids: CSASRGNEQFF. CDR3 nucleotide sequence: TGCAGTGCTAGTCGGGGGAATGAGCAGTTCTTC.